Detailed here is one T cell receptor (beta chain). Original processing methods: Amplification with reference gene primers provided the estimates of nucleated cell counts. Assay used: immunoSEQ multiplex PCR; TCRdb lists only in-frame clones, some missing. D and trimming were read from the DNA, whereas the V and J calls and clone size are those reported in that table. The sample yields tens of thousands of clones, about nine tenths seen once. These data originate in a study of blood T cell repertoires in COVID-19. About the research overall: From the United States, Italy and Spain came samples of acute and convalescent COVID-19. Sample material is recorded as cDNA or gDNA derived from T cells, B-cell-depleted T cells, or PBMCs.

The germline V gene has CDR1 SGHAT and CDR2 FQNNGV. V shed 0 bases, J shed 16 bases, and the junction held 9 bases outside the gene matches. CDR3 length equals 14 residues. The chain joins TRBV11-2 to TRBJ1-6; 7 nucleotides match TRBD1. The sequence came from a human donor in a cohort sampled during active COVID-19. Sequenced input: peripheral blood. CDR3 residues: CASSLDIPPGQLHF. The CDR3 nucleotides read TGTGCCAGCAGCTTAGATATACCACCGGGACAGCTCCACTTT.